The present T cell receptor beta chain was sequenced within a study of CD8 T cells in Susac syndrome. Trimming pared 8 bases from V and 10 bases from J, leaving 18 bases between. CDR1 is LNHNV and CDR2 is YYDKDF in the germline V gene (reference sequence). The CDR3 is 14 residues long. Reverse transcription used about 0.45 to 1 ug RNA and random hexamers. TCRdb processed the immunoSEQ multiplex PCR reads anew with MiXCR; each CDR3 protein has one entry. The profile shows 150,000 to 180,000 distinct CDR3 sequences, over 95% of them singletons. The clonotype was recovered from a human donor with multiple sclerosis. Sequences were obtained from CD8+ T cells from PBMCs. V and J are TRBV15 and TRBJ1-6; TRBD1 might be the D (6 bases). CDR3: CATSQGSSESPLHF. CDR3 sequence (DNA): TGTGCCACCTCCCAGGGGTCCTCAGAATCACCCCTCCACTTT.